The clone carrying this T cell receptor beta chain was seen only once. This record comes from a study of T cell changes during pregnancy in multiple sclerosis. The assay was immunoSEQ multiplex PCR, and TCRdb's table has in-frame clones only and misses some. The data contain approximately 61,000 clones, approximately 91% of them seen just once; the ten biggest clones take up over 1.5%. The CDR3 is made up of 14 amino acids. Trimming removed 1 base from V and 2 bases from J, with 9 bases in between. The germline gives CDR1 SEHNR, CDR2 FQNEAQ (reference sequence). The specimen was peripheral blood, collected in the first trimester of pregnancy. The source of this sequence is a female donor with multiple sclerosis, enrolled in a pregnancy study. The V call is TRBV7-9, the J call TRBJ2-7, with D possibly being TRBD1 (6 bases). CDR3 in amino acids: CASSLGAGAYEQYF. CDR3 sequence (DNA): TGTGCCAGCAGCTTAGGGGCAGGGGCCTACGAGCAGTACTTC.